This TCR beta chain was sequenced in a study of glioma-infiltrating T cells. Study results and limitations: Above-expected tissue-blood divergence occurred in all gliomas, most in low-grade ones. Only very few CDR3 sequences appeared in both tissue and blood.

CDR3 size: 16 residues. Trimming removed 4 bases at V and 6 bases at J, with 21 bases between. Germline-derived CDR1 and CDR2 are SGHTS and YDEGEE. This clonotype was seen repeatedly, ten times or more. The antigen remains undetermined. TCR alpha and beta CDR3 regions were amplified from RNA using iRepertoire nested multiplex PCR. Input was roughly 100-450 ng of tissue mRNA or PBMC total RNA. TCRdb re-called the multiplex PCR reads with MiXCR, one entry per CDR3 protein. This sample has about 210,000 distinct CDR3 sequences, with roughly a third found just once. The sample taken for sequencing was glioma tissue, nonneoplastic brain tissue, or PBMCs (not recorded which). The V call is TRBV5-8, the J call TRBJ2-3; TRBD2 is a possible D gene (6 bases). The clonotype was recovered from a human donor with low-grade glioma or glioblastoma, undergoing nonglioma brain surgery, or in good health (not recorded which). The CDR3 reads CASSPGSGQRSDTQYF. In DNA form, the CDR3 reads TGTGCCAGCAGCCCCGGTAGCGGACAAAGGTCGGATACGCAGTATTTT.